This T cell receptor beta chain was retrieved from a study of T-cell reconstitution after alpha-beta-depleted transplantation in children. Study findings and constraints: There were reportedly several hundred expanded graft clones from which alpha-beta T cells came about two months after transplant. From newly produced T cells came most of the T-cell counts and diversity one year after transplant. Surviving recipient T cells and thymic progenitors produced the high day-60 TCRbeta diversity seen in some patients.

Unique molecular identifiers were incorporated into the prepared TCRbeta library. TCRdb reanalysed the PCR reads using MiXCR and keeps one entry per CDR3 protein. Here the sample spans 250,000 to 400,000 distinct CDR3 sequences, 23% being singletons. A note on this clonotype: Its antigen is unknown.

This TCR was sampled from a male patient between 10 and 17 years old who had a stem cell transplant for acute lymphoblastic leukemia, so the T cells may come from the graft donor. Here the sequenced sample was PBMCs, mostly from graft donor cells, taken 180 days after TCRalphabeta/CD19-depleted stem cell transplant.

CDR3 amino acids: CASSFGGGGMETQYF. CDR3 DNA: TGTGCCAGCAGCTTCGGGGGAGGCGGGATGGAGACCCAGTACTTC. The V and J genes are TRBV5-5 and TRBJ2-5; D possibly corresponds to TRBD2 (6 bases). The CDR3 loop spans 15 amino acids. The ends were cut back, 2 bases at V and 5 bases at J, with 16 bases in the middle. Germline V gene data show CDR1 as SGHKS and CDR2 as YYEKEE (reference sequence). Full variable domain (remainder filled in from reference TRBV5-5 and TRBJ2-5): DAGVTQSPTHLIKTRGQQVTLRCSPISGHKSVSWYQQVLGQGPQFIFQYYEKEERGRGNFPDRFSARQFPNYSSELNVNALLLGDSALYLCASSFGGGGMETQYFGPGTRLLVL.